This TCR beta chain was documented in a study of T cell responses to AZD1222 COVID-19 vaccine. Study outcomes and limitations: The reported proportion of spike-specific TCRs targeting unmutated variant regions was nearly half. Spike-specific TCR depth and breadth grew after two AZD1222 doses.

Worth noting for this clone: Its antigen remains unknown.

Clones were read by immunoSEQ multiplex PCR, and TCRdb kept only the in-frame ones, dropping some. The data show roughly 100,000 clones, with 85% to 90% seen just once and 3.7% held by the top ten. Trimming took off 4 bases at V and 5 bases at J, with 17 bases between the two ends. CDR1 and CDR2 from the germline V gene are MDHEN and SYDVKM. The CDR3 has 16 amino acids. This receptor was taken from an adult in good health. The chain carries TRBV28 and TRBJ2-2, with D possibly matching TRBD1 (7 bases). The input for sequencing was peripheral blood, taken on day 0 of AZD1222 vaccination. CDR3 in amino acids: CASSYSGGQVTGELFF. CDR3 nucleotide sequence: TGTGCCAGCAGTTACTCAGGGGGGCAAGTAACCGGGGAGCTGTTTTTT.